These T cell receptor beta chains were read from a single sample in a study of blood T cell repertoires in COVID-19. Only in-frame clones appear in the TCRdb table, and some are missing; sequencing was by immunoSEQ multiplex PCR. The sample carries some 400,000 clones, 81% recorded once. Material for sequencing was peripheral blood. The source is a human donor with acute or convalescent COVID-19. The donor label of this sample is uncertain. Both conserved end residues are part of each CDR3. Only part of the rows carry a size: once, few, many, or a class if the clone is expanded.

clone_size: .
v_call: TRBV11-2
cdr3_aa: CASSLSDGNTEAFF

clone_size: .
v_call: TRBV2
cdr3_aa: CASSGGGAGANVLTF

clone_size: .
v_call: TRBV7-9
cdr3_aa: CASSHQTGHNEKLFF

clone_size: .
v_call: TRBV3-1/TRBV3-2
cdr3_aa: CASSFRTSGRYEQYF

clone_size: .
v_call: TRBV11-2
cdr3_aa: CASTLRIGEQYF

clone_size: once
v_call: TRBV6-1
cdr3_aa: CASSEGPSGGELFF

clone_size: .
v_call: TRBV10-3
cdr3_aa: CAIAGGSHTYEQYF

clone_size: .
v_call: TRBV28
cdr3_aa: CASKRQGAREQYF

clone_size: .
v_call: TRBV30
cdr3_aa: CAWSVLGRGGEQFF

clone_size: .
v_call: TRBV18
cdr3_aa: CASTLGQGYYEQYF

clone_size: .
v_call: TRBV25-1
cdr3_aa: CASSVGFFTEAFF

clone_size: .
v_call: TRBV10-2
cdr3_aa: CASSAMNTEAFF

clone_size: .
v_call: TRBV10-3
cdr3_aa: CAAGRETTEAFF

clone_size: .
v_call: TRBV5-1
cdr3_aa: CASSLMPGRDTEAFF

clone_size: .
v_call: TRBV7-8
cdr3_aa: CASSRDRDNEQYF

clone_size: .
v_call: TRBV28
cdr3_aa: CASSLWTVSEKLFF

clone_size: .
v_call: TRBV10-3
cdr3_aa: CAISELTNRESGYTF

clone_size: .
v_call: TRBV30
cdr3_aa: CAWRAGTGNEKLFF

clone_size: .
v_call: TRBV27
cdr3_aa: CASSSHRTEGLGQPQHF

clone_size: once
v_call: TRBV16
cdr3_aa: CASSQERSHGYTF

clone_size: .
v_call: TRBV6-1
cdr3_aa: CASSEEVWGRQPQHF

clone_size: .
v_call: TRBV2
cdr3_aa: CASSEEGQGRGPLHF

clone_size: .
v_call: TRBV19
cdr3_aa: CASFSGTTTSPLHF

clone_size: .
v_call: TRBV9
cdr3_aa: CASSVGLFKETQYF

clone_size: .
v_call: TRBV12-3/TRBV12-4
cdr3_aa: CASSHGTGVGYTF

clone_size: .
v_call: TRBV18
cdr3_aa: CASSPLQTGSGTEAFF

clone_size: .
v_call: TRBV11-2
cdr3_aa: CASSLRRTGVGTGELFF

clone_size: .
v_call: TRBV20-1
cdr3_aa: CSASEPRRGTQYF

clone_size: once
v_call: TRBV10-3
cdr3_aa: CAISPGTGTNTEAFF

clone_size: few
v_call: TRBV7-7
cdr3_aa: CASSLGRGGPYNEQFF

clone_size: .
v_call: TRBV9
cdr3_aa: CASSVGGYGEAFF

clone_size: .
v_call: TRBV30
cdr3_aa: CARGQGEETQYF

clone_size: once
v_call: TRBV18
cdr3_aa: CASSEGQAFSSYEQYF

clone_size: .
v_call: TRBV18
cdr3_aa: CASSQGGNQPQHF

clone_size: .
v_call: TRBV2
cdr3_aa: CASSVLYSNQPQHF

clone_size: .
v_call: TRBV19
cdr3_aa: CASTIRGGTNYGYTF

clone_size: .
v_call: TRBV7-9
cdr3_aa: CASSLVNRGSILAKNIQYF

clone_size: .
v_call: TRBV29-1
cdr3_aa: CSVFLGQGPSENTEAFF

clone_size: .
v_call: TRBV29-1
cdr3_aa: CSVFEGLRAFF

clone_size: .
v_call: TRBV7-6
cdr3_aa: CASSRQPGTGNTGELFF

clone_size: few
v_call: TRBV25-1
cdr3_aa: CASSASGRGRAFYEQYF

clone_size: once
v_call: TRBV3-1/TRBV3-2
cdr3_aa: CASSQEGRAGANVLTF

clone_size: .
v_call: TRBV3-1/TRBV3-2
cdr3_aa: CASSARQGGDSPLHF

clone_size: .
v_call: TRBV13
cdr3_aa: CASSLSKGPGQGIEKLFF

clone_size: .
v_call: TRBV7-8
cdr3_aa: CASSLERTSGNTIYF

clone_size: .
v_call: TRBV5-5
cdr3_aa: CASSLTPEARVNF

clone_size: .
v_call: TRBV2
cdr3_aa: CASSPLMSGRKETQYF

clone_size: once
v_call: TRBV28
cdr3_aa: CASSLKRVGNTEAFF

clone_size: .
v_call: TRBV6-2/TRBV6-3
cdr3_aa: CASSSQGQAQPQHF

clone_size: .
v_call: TRBV2
cdr3_aa: CASRPGLAGFEQFF

clone_size: .
v_call: TRBV19
cdr3_aa: CASRQGAWTGELFF

clone_size: .
v_call: TRBV18
cdr3_aa: CASSPAGLTGELFF

clone_size: .
v_call: TRBV2
cdr3_aa: CASSGTASYEQYF

clone_size: .
v_call: TRBV18
cdr3_aa: CASSNIGQGGDTEQFF

clone_size: .
v_call: TRBV9
cdr3_aa: CASSGVTGNTGELFF

clone_size: .
v_call: TRBV28
cdr3_aa: CASSFRGLNLYSNQPQHF

clone_size: once
v_call: TRBV6-4
cdr3_aa: CASSRTGAANYGYTF